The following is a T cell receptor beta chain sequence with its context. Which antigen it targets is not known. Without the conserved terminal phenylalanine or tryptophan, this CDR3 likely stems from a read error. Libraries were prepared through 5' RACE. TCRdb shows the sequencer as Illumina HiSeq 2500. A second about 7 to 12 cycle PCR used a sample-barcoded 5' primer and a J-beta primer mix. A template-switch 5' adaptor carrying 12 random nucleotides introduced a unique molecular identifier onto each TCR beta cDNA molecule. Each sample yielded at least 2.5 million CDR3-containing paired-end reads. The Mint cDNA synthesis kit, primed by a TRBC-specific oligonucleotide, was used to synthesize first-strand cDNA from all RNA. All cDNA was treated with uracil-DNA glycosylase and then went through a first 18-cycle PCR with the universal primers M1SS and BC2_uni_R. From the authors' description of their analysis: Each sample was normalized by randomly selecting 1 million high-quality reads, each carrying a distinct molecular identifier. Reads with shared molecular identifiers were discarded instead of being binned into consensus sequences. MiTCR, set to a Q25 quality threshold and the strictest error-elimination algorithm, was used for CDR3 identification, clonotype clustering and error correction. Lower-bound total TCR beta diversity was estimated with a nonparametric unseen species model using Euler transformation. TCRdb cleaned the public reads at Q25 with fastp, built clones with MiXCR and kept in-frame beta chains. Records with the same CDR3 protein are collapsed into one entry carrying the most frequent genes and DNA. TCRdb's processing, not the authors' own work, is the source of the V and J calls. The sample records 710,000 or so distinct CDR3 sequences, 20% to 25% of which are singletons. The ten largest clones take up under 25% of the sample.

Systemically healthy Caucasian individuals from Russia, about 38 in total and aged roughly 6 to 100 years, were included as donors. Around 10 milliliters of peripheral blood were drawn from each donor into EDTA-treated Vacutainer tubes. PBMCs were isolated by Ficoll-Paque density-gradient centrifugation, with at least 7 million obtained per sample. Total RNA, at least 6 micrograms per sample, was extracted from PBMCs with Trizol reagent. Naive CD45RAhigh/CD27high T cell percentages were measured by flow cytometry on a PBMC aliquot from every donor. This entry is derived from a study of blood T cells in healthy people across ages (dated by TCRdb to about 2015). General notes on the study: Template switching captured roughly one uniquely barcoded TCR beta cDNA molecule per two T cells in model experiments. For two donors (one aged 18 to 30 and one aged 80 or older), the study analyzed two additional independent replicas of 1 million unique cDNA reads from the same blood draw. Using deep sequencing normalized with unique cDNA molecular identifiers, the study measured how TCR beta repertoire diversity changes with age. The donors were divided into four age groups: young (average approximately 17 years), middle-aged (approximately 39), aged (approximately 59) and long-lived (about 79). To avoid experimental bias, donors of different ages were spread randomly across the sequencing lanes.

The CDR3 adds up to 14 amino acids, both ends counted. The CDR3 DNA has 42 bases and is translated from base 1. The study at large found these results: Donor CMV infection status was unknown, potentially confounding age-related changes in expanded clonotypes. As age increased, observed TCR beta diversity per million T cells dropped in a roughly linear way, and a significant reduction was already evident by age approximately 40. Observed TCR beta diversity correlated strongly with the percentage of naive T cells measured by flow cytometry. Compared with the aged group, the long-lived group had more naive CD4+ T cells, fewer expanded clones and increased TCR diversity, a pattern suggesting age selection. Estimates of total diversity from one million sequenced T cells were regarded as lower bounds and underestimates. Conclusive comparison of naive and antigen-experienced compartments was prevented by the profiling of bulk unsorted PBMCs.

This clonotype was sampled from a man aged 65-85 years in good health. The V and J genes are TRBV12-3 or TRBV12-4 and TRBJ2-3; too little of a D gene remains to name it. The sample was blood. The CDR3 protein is CASKLGKGTDAQYS. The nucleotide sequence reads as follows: TGTGCCAGCAAATTAGGCAAGGGAACAGATGCGCAGTATTCT.